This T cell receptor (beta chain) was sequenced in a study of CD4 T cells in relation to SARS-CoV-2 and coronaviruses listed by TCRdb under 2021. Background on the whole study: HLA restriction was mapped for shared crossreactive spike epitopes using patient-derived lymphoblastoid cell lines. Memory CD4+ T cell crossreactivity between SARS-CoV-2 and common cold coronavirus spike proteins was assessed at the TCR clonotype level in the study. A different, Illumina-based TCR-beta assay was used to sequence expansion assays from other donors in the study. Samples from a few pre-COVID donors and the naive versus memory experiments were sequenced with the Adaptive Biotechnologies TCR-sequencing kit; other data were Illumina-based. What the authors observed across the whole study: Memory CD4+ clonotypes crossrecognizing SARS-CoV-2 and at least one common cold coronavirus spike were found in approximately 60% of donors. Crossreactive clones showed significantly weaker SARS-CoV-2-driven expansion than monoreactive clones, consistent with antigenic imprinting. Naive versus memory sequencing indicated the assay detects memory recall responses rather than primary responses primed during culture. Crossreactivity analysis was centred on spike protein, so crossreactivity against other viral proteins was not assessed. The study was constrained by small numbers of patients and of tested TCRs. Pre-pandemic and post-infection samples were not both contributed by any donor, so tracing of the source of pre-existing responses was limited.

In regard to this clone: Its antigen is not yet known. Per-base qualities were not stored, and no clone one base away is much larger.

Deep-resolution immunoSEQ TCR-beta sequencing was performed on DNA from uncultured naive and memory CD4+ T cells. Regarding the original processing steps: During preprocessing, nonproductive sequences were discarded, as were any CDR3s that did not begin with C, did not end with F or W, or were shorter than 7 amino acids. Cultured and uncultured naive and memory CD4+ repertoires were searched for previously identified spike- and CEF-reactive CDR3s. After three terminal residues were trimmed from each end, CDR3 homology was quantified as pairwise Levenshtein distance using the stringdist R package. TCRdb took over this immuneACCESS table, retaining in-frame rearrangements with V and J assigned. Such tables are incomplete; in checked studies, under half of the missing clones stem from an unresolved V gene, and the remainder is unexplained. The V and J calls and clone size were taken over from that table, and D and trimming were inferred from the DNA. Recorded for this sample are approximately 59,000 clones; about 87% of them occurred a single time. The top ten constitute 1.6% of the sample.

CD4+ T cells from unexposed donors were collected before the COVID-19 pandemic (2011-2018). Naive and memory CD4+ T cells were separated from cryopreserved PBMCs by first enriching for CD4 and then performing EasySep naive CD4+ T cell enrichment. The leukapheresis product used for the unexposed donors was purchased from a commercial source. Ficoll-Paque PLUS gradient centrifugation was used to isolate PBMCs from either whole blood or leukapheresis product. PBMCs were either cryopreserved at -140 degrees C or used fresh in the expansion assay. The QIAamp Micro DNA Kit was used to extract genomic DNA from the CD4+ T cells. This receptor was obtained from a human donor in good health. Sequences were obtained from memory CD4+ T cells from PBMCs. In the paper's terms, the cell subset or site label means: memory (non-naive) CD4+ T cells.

The sequence in DNA is TGTGCCAGCATGATGCGGGAAATCCCCTACGAGCAGTACTTC. It translates as CASMMREIPYEQYF. The chain is encoded by TRBV2 joined to TRBJ2-7, with TRBD2 perhaps the D gene, on 6 matching bases. The germline ends are 15 bases apart after V is trimmed by 7 bases and J by 2 bases. The CDR3, cysteine through phenylalanine, is 14 amino acids long. Only the CDR3 DNA stays, 42 bases, in frame from base 1. The germline V gene supplies CDR1 SNHLY and CDR2 FYNNEI.